This TCR beta chain was captured by sequencing in a study of Ad26.COV2.S vaccination and SARS-CoV-2 variants. The wider study: In the COV1001 trial, the donor was in the Ad26.COV2.S arm.

The V end was cut by 4 bases, the J end by 4 bases, with 11 bases between. The CDR3 has 13 residues. The germline V gene encodes CDR1 SGDLS and CDR2 YYNGEE. This clone showed up just a few times. The sample's treatment: some 19 received Ad26.COV2.S at low or high dose, single or two shots; about five received placebo; per-sample allocation not given. Sampling occurred on day 63 after the first vaccine or placebo injection. An Ad26 vector that expressed Wuhan-strain SARS-CoV-2 spike constituted the vaccine. Generated by immunoSEQ multiplex PCR, the TCRdb table keeps only in-frame clones and is missing some. Here the sample spans 300,000 to 350,000 clones, approximately 86% being singletons.

The TCR was taken from a person between 18 and 65 years old who received the Ad26.COV2.S COVID-19 vaccine or a placebo. The sample in question was peripheral blood, obtained in a trial of Ad26.COV2.S vaccine versus placebo. The chain employs TRBV9 and TRBJ1-2, with D unclear. The CDR3 spells CASSPRAVYGYTF. CDR3 sequence (DNA): TGTGCCAGCAGCCCAAGGGCAGTCTATGGCTACACCTTC.